This T cell receptor beta chain originates from a study of shared clonotypes between healthy human individuals. Background on the study: The donor group consisted of two women and a few men, aged 18 to 49.

For this clone: Its matching antigen is unknown.

The CDR3 sequence is 14 residues long. From germline, CDR1 is MNHNY and CDR2 SVGAGI (reference sequence). V shed 6 bases and J shed 1 base, with 7 bases lying between them. Points from the study as a whole: It was the non-shared clonotypes that had lower generation probabilities than clonotypes shared by all four donors. Memory subsets generally showed smaller estimated richness than naive subsets did.

Assay: immunoSEQ multiplex PCR; the TCRdb copy retains only in-frame clones and omits some. The sample yields 550,000 to 800,000 clones, approximately 74% seen once. The rearrangement uses TRBV6-6 and TRBJ2-6, with D perhaps TRBD2 (5 bases). Sample: memory CD4+ T cells sorted from blood. This sample's subset: CD45RA-negative fraction. The origin of this receptor is a woman aged 25-40 years in good health. This CDR3 reads CASRDLSGANVLTF. CDR3 nucleotides: TGTGCCAGCAGGGACTTATCTGGGGCCAACGTCCTGACTTTC.